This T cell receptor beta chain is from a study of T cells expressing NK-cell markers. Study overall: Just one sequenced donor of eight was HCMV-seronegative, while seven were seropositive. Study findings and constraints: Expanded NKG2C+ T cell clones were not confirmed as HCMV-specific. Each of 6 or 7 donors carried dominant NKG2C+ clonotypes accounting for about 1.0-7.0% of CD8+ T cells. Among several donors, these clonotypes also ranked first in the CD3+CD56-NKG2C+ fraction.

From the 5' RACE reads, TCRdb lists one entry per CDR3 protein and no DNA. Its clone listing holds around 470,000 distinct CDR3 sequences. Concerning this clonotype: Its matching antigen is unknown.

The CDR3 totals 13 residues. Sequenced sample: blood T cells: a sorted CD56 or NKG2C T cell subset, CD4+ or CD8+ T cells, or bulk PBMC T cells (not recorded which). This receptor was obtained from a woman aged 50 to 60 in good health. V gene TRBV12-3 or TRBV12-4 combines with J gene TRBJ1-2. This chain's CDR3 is CASSLADLGGYTF.